This T cell receptor (beta chain) was sequenced during a study of shared clonotypes between healthy human individuals. Study-level points and caveats: Roughly 5% of naive CD4 clonotypes were shared across a few donors.

Positive CCR7 selection of CD45RO-negative cells yielded the naive CD8 cells, and terminally differentiated effector memory CD45RA+ cells were excluded. Clones were sequenced by immunoSEQ multiplex PCR, and TCRdb holds only the in-frame ones, with some missing. The sample yields roughly 2 million clones, about 94% seen once. About this clone: The antigen remains unidentified.

This CDR3 contains 16 residues. Trimming cost V 5 bases and J 2 bases, with 13 bases left between them. Germline V gives CDR1 SEHNR, CDR2 FQNEAQ (reference sequence). The V and J genes are TRBV7-9 and TRBJ2-6; the D gene is possibly TRBD1 (5 bases). The sample consisted of naive CD8+ T cells sorted from blood. This sequence was found in a man between 18 and 35 years old in good health. The CDR3, as DNA: TGTGCCAGCAGCGCAACTTGGGGCGCTGGGGCCAACGTCCTGACTTTC. Amino acid sequence: CASSATWGAGANVLTF. The full variable domain, completed using reference TRBV7-9 and TRBJ2-6, is DTGVSQNPRHKITKRGQNVTFRCDPISEHNRLYWYRQTLGQGPEFLTYFQNEAQLEKSRLLSDRFSAERPKGSFSTLEIQRTEQGDSAMYLCASSATWGAGANVLTFGAGSRLTVL.